These 24 T cell receptor beta chains were sequenced from one sample in a study of blood T cell repertoires in COVID-19. The repertoire was sequenced with immunoSEQ multiplex PCR; TCRdb's copy has only in-frame clones and lacks some. The sample yields about 73,000 clones, 84% seen once. Sequenced input: peripheral blood. These receptors were obtained from a human donor in a cohort sampled during active COVID-19.

The V and J genes are TRBV29-1 and TRBJ1-1, with D unclear. Germline CDR1 is SQVTM and CDR2 is ANQGSEA. Between the trimmed V and J ends, which lost 3 bases and 0 bases, there was a span of 8 bases. This CDR3 has 13 residues. This chain's CDR3 is CSVDSPMNTEAFF. The CDR3 DNA is TGCAGCGTTGATAGTCCCATGAACACTGAAGCTTTCTTT.

On this clone itself: One junction end does not reproduce the germline sequence, and a read error may be involved. This rearrangement joins TRBV7-9 to TRBJ1-4, with a possible D match to TRBD1 (6 bases). Per the germline V gene, CDR1 is SEHNR and CDR2 is FQNEAQ (reference sequence). This CDR3 has 17 residues. The CDR3 loop reads CANSSGETRGTNEKLFF. The CDR3 nucleotides are TGTGCCAACAGCTCCGGGGAAACGAGGGGGACTAATGAAAAACTGTTTTTT.

The chain couples TRBV2 to TRBJ1-5; 10 positions agree with TRBD1. The CDR3 contains 16 residues. Germline V lookup: CDR1 SNHLY, CDR2 FYNNEI. With V trimmed by 7 bases and J by 1 base, 7 bases remained unmatched. CDR3: CASKPGTGASNQPQHF. CDR3 coding DNA: TGTGCCAGCAAGCCCGGGACAGGGGCCAGCAATCAGCCCCAGCATTTT. Filled out from reference TRBV2 and TRBJ1-5, the complete variable domain reads EPEVTQTPSHQVTQMGQEVILRCVPISNHLYFYWYRQILGQKVEFLVSFYNNEISEKSEIFDDQFSVERPDGSNFTLKIRSTKLEDSAMYFCASKPGTGASNQPQHFGDGTRLSIL.

The rearrangement uses TRBV5-1 and TRBJ1-1; D is possibly TRBD1 (5 bases). V gave up 4 bases and J gave up 6 bases, with 25 bases separating them. CDR1 SGHRS and CDR2 YFSETQ come from the germline V gene. There are 17 residues in the CDR3. This CDR3 reads CASSRRGGVDVYPEAFF. The CDR3, as DNA: TGCGCCAGCAGCCGGAGGGGAGGGGTTGATGTTTATCCTGAAGCTTTCTTT.

The V and J genes are TRBV6-2 or TRBV6-3 and TRBJ2-1, with TRBD2 matching 8 bases. The junction had 8 bases not matched to a gene; V was cut back by 4 bases and J by 15 bases. Germline V gene sequence: CDR1 MNHEY, CDR2 SVGEGT. The CDR3 sequence is 12 residues long. CDR3 coding DNA: TGTGCCAGCAGTTTCCGAGCGGGGGTAGCGTTCTTC. Encoded protein: CASSFRAGVAFF.

The chain carries TRBV7-2 and TRBJ1-4, with D unresolved. Per germline, CDR1 SGHTA and CDR2 FQGNSA. The CDR3 runs to 15 residues. V lost 5 bases and J 0 bases, leaving 10 bases between the germline ends. This CDR3 is CASSPLFATNEKLFF. Written as DNA, the CDR3 is TGTGCCAGCAGCCCTCTTTTCGCAACTAATGAAAAACTGTTTTTT.

This sequence joins TRBV18 and TRBJ2-4, with 13 bases identical to TRBD2. The CDR3 sequence is 22 residues long. V dropped 0 bases and J dropped 0; count of bases not matched to a gene: 14. Germline V gene sequence: CDR1 KGHSH, CDR2 LQKENI. DNA of the CDR3: TGTGCCAGCTCACCACCGGCTTTTGGGACTAGCGGGGACGGGGGAGCCAAAAACATTCAGTACTTC. Its translation: CASSPPAFGTSGDGGAKNIQYF.

The DNA of the CDR3 is TGTGCCAGCTCACCGGGACAGGGACCTAGCTATGGCTACACCTTC. Its protein product is CASSPGQGPSYGYTF. V is TRBV18 and J is TRBJ1-2; 9 bases line up with TRBD1. With V trimmed by 3 bases and J by 4 bases, 6 bases remained unmatched. This CDR3 is built from 15 residues. Germline CDR1 KGHSH, CDR2 LQKENI.

The V gene is TRBV7-9, the J gene TRBJ2-1, with 7 bases identical to TRBD1. Trimming at V came to 4 bases and at J to 10 bases, leaving 13 bases not matched to a gene. The length of the CDR3 is 15 residues. Germline CDR1 and CDR2: SEHNR and FQNEAQ (reference sequence). The CDR3, as DNA: TGTGCCAGCAGCTCGTCCCGGGACAGTTTCGAGGAGCAGTTCTTC. This translates into CASSSSRDSFEEQFF.

This clone came up a few times. The chain joins TRBV12-3 or TRBV12-4 to TRBJ2-7, with D perhaps matching TRBD2 (5 bases). V was pared by 3 bases and J by 7 bases, with 10 bases between. The length of the CDR3 is 12 residues. In DNA form, the CDR3 reads TGTGCCAGCAGTTTCGAGGGTGGAGAGCAGTACTTC. Amino acids: CASSFEGGEQYF.

V and J are TRBV18 and TRBJ1-1; the D is unclear. Trimming stripped 3 bases from V and 2 bases from J, with 10 bases between. This CDR3 contains 14 residues. The germline V gene encodes CDR1 KGHSH and CDR2 LQKENI. The CDR3 here is CASSPRAENTEAFF. The CDR3 coding sequence is TGTGCCAGCTCACCGAGGGCCGAAAACACTGAAGCTTTCTTT.

This rearrangement joins TRBV5-4 to TRBJ2-7; 12 bases align to TRBD1. Germline assignment: CDR1 SGHNT and CDR2 YYREEE (reference sequence). Unmatched junction bases numbered 8, after V lost 5 bases and J lost 5 bases. CDR3 length equals 15 residues. The CDR3 here is CASSSRDRGQHEQYF. CDR3 sequence (DNA): TGTGCCAGCAGTAGCCGGGACAGGGGGCAACACGAGCAGTACTTC.

The chain couples TRBV7-9 to TRBJ2-2; maybe TRBD1 (6 bases). The CDR3 has 15 amino acids. The V end lost 5 bases, the J end lost 4 bases, and 14 bases lay between the germline ends. The V gene's germline CDR1 is SEHNR and CDR2 FQNEAQ (reference sequence). CDR3 nucleotides: TGTGCCAGCAGCCCAGGGACATTCCGCACCGGGGAGCTGTTTTTT. Encoded protein: CASSPGTFRTGELFF.

This sequence joins TRBV27 and TRBJ2-2; a weak D match, TRBD1 (6 bases). The V and J ends lost 6 bases and 9 bases respectively, with 17 bases between them. Germline assignment: CDR1 MNHEY and CDR2 SMNVEV (reference sequence). CDR3 length: 14 residues. The CDR3 sequence: CASSYAGRGRELFF. The CDR3 DNA reads TGTGCCAGCAGCTACGCCGGCAGGGGCAGGGAGCTGTTTTTT.

The chain carries TRBV4-3 and TRBJ2-3; D perhaps matches TRBD1 (6 bases). The V and J ends lost 3 bases and 1 base respectively, with 14 bases between them. The length of the CDR3 is 16 residues. Per the germline V gene, CDR1 is LGHNA and CDR2 is YSLEER. The CDR3 coding sequence is TGCGCCAGCAGCCACCCGAGCAGGGGCGGCACAGATACGCAGTATTTT. It yields the protein CASSHPSRGGTDTQYF.

The rearrangement uses TRBV6-5 and TRBJ2-5; 8 nucleotides agree with TRBD1. The CDR3 totals 14 residues. The V gene end was trimmed by 5 bases and the J gene end by 4 bases; junction bases not matched to a gene: 6. Germline assignment: CDR1 MNHEY and CDR2 SVGAGI. The CDR3 nucleotides are TGTGCCAGCAGTCGACGGACAGGGCCAGAGACCCAGTACTTC. Translated, it gives CASSRRTGPETQYF.

The chain has TRBV2 and TRBJ2-7, with unresolved D. CDR3 length: 11 residues. The germline CDR1 and CDR2 sequences are SNHLY and FYNNEI. Between the trimmed V and J ends, which lost 3 bases and 5 bases, there was a span of 5 bases. The CDR3 reads CASSDQNEQYF. The DNA for the CDR3 is TGTGCCAGCAGTGATCAGAACGAGCAGTACTTC.

The chain joins TRBV19 to TRBJ2-7; unclear D gene. CDR1 and CDR2 (germline): LNHDA, SQIVND (reference sequence). With 6 bases removed from V and 2 bases from J, the gap between germline ends came to 11 bases. The CDR3 is 13 residues long. This CDR3 reads CASSLSNTYEQYF. The DNA for the CDR3 is TGTGCCAGTAGCCTTTCGAACACCTACGAGCAGTACTTC.

This clone has a single count. The V and J genes are TRBV4-2 and TRBJ1-1; D is uncertain. V gave up 4 bases and J gave up 9 bases, with 15 bases separating them. The CDR3 runs to 13 residues. The germline V gene has CDR1 LGHNA and CDR2 YNFKEQ. CDR3 residues: CASSLFSGQQAFF. As DNA, the CDR3 is TGTGCCAGCAGCCTCTTTTCAGGTCAACAAGCTTTCTTT.

The chain is built from TRBV7-9 and TRBJ2-7; no reliable D call. The CDR3 has 12 amino acids. The ends were cut back, 7 bases at V and 5 bases at J, with 12 bases in the middle. Germline V gene sequence: CDR1 SEHNR, CDR2 FQNEAQ (reference sequence). Here the CDR3 reads CASIFLENEQYF. CDR3 coding DNA: TGTGCCAGCATATTTCTGGAGAACGAGCAGTACTTC.

This rearrangement joins TRBV5-1 to TRBJ1-6, with a possible D match to TRBD1 (5 bases). The CDR3 contains 15 residues. Germline CDR1 reads SGHRS; CDR2 reads YFSETQ. V was cut by 2 bases and J by 6 bases, with 12 bases left in between. The DNA for the CDR3 is TGCGCCAGCAGCTTTCGGGACGGGGGTAATTCACCCCTCCACTTT. Amino acid sequence: CASSFRDGGNSPLHF.

As for this clone: Additional DNA sequences in this sample encode the identical CDR3. V and J are TRBV7-9 and TRBJ1-5; the D is unclear. The CDR3 spans 13 residues. Germline V gives CDR1 SEHNR, CDR2 FQNEAQ (reference sequence). The ends were cut back, 1 base at V and 4 bases at J, with 5 bases in the middle. The CDR3 region is CASSLVSNQPQHF. The CDR3 DNA reads as TGTGCCAGCAGCTTAGTCAGTAATCAGCCCCAGCATTTT. The whole variable domain, remainder taken from reference TRBV7-9 and TRBJ1-5, is DTGVSQNPRHKITKRGQNVTFRCDPISEHNRLYWYRQTLGQGPEFLTYFQNEAQLEKSRLLSDRFSAERPKGSFSTLEIQRTEQGDSAMYLCASSLVSNQPQHFGDGTRLSIL.

This chain joins TRBV7-6 and TRBJ1-5; D uncertain. The V gene lost 0 bases and the J gene lost 6 bases, with 6 bases spanning the gap. CDR3 length equals 13 residues. Looked up from germline, CDR1 is SGHVS and CDR2 is FNYEAQ. The CDR3 nucleotides are TGTGCCAGCAGCTTAGCGCGGAGTCAGCCCCAGCATTTT. Protein product: CASSLARSQPQHF.

The chain links TRBV25-1 to TRBJ1-2, with 10 bases that match TRBD1. The V gene's germline CDR1 is MGHDK and CDR2 SYGVNS. The V segment lost 5 bases and the J segment 7 bases; nucleotides outside the gene matches: 10. This CDR3 is 15 amino acids long. The CDR3 spells CASSPGQGDRSGYTF. The CDR3 DNA is TGTGCCAGCAGTCCCGGACAGGGGGACAGAAGTGGCTACACCTTC.